One sample yielded the 2 T cell receptor beta chains listed below, sequenced in a study of blood T cell repertoires in COVID-19 (dated by TCRdb to the early 2020s). Library method: the immunoSEQ multiplex PCR assay. In its TCRdb copy, this immuneACCESS table keeps in-frame sequences only and misses some clones. Where compared with another copy, unresolved V genes explain less than half of these, and the others have no known cause. The sample table holds tens of thousands of clones, of which 88% were seen once. Jointly, the top ten make up 4.5% to 5.5% of the sample. Sequencing was performed on peripheral blood. These receptors all stem from a human donor in a cohort sampled during active COVID-19.

V usage is TRBV10-3 and J usage is TRBJ2-1; 7 bases are a match to TRBD1. V trimming: 3 bases; J trimming: 5 bases; junction bases outside the gene matches: 7. CDR1 and CDR2 (germline): ENHRY, SYGVKD. CDR3 length: 15 amino acids. The CDR3 DNA is TGTGCCATCAGTGATTGGACAGGACTTGACAATGAGCAGTTCTTC. It yields the protein CAISDWTGLDNEQFF.

The CDR3 loop is CASSPEDFGELFF. In nucleotides, the CDR3 is TGTGCCAGCTCACCAGAGGACTTCGGGGAGCTGTTTTTT. V usage is TRBV18 and J usage is TRBJ2-2; a weak D match, TRBD2 (5 bases). Germline V lookup: CDR1 KGHSH, CDR2 LQKENI. Trimming took off 2 bases at V and 7 bases at J, with 8 bases between the two ends. The CDR3 length is 13 residues.